The sequence of this T cell receptor beta chain was determined in a study of shared clonotypes between healthy human individuals. Broader study findings: Shared across a few donors were 5% to 6% of the naive CD4 clonotypes.

Notes on this clone: Its antigen remains unknown.

A deep-level run was used for the assay. Assay: immunoSEQ multiplex PCR; the TCRdb copy retains only in-frame clones and omits some. Of hundreds of thousands of clones in the sample, about 95% were seen once. Naive CD8 cells were CD45RO-negative, positively selected for CCR7, excluding terminally differentiated effector memory CD45RA+ cells. Material: naive CD8+ T cells sorted from blood. This TCR came from a woman under 40 in good health.

CDR3 in amino acids: CASSEVWTGSEQYF. In DNA form, the CDR3 reads TGTGCCAGCAGTGAAGTCTGGACAGGGAGCGAGCAGTACTTC. The chain joins TRBV2 to TRBJ2-7, with 8 nucleotides matching TRBD1. The CDR3 has 14 residues. The germline CDR1 and CDR2 sequences are SNHLY and FYNNEI. Trimming removed 1 base from V and 6 bases from J; junction bases left unmatched: 5.